This TCR beta chain was captured by sequencing in a study of blood T cells in healthy people across ages. Study-wide results and caveats: Diversity of TCR beta correlated strongly with naive T cell percentage.

Samples each yielded at least 5 micrograms of total RNA. A second PCR of 7 to 11 cycles used a sample-barcoded 5' primer and a J-beta primer mix. All samples gave at least 2.5 million CDR3-containing paired-end reads. From the 5' RACE reads, TCRdb called clonotypes with MiXCR, one entry per CDR3 protein. The sample consists of under 1,000,000 distinct CDR3 sequences, 46% of them appearing once. The V end was cut by 4 bases, the J end by 1 base, with 11 bases between. This CDR3 region has 15 residues. CDR1 KGHDR and CDR2 SFDVKD come from the germline V gene. This clonotype was picked up many times. Its antigen remains unidentified.

The gene calls are TRBV24-1 and TRBJ2-3, with D unresolved. Sequencing was performed on blood. This TCR was recovered from a man of 80 years or more in good health. For the CDR3, the DNA is TGTGCCACCAGTGACCTTGCGGACGGCACAGATACGCAGTATTTT. It codes for CATSDLADGTDTQYF.